These 13 T cell receptor beta chains came from one sample sequenced in a study of vaccination and CD4 T cells after COVID-19. Oncomine TCR Beta short-read sequencing was applied to DNA from cultured CD4+ T cells. A single record per CDR3 protein comes from TCRdb applying MiXCR to the PCR reads. This table holds about 8,100 distinct CDR3 sequences, 60% found once. Their target antigens are unknown. The treatment here: approximately 9-day PBMC culture with coronavirus spike peptide pools or control peptides (ViraFEST assay). Sequencing input: CD4+ T cells from blood, cultured in vitro. All receptors come from a human donor who had recovered from COVID-19.

The rearrangement links TRBV7-3 to TRBJ2-1, with TRBD2 identical over 8 bases. The V gene's germline CDR1 is SGHTA and CDR2 FQGTGA. The trim removed 5 bases at V and 6 bases at J, leaving 12 bases unmatched. This CDR3 is built from 16 residues. The CDR3 loop is CASSVNREGRVNEQFF. The CDR3 DNA sequence: TGTGCCAGCAGCGTAAATCGGGAGGGCCGGGTCAATGAGCAGTTCTTC. The complete variable domain, with remaining parts taken from reference TRBV7-3 and TRBJ2-1, reads GAGVSQTPSNKVTEKGKYVELRCDPISGHTALYWYRQSLGQGPEFLIYFQGTGAADDSGLPNDRFFAVRPEGSVSTLKIQRTERGDSAVYLCASSVNREGRVNEQFFGPGTRLTVL.

This chain links TRBV30 with TRBJ1-1; D is undetermined. The V gene's germline CDR1 is GTSNPN and CDR2 SVGIG (reference sequence). V was trimmed by 4 bases and J by 3 bases, leaving 15 bases between them. CDR3 length equals 14 residues. The CDR3 reads CAWTAGIWDTEAFF. The CDR3 DNA follows: TGTGCCTGGACCGCCGGGATTTGGGACACTGAAGCTTTCTTT. The whole variable domain, remainder taken from reference TRBV30 and TRBJ1-1, is SQTIHQWPATLVQPVGSPLSLECTVEGTSNPNLYWYRQAAGRGLQLLFYSVGIGQISSEVPQNLSASRPQDRQFILSSKKLLLSDSGFYLCAWTAGIWDTEAFFGQGTRLTVV.

The V and J genes are TRBV5-4 and TRBJ2-7; 12 bases align to TRBD2. Germline V gene lookup returns CDR1 SGHNT and CDR2 YYREEE (reference sequence). Trimming at V came to 4 bases and at J to 3 bases, leaving 5 bases not matched to a gene. The CDR3 covers 15 residues. The CDR3, as DNA: TGTGCCAGCAGCCCGAAACTAGCGGGGGGCTACGAGCAGTACTTC. This gives the protein CASSPKLAGGYEQYF.

This clonotype was detected a few times. The chain joins TRBV20-1 to TRBJ1-2, with 7 bases identical to TRBD1. Looked up from germline, CDR1 is DFQATT and CDR2 is SNEGSKA (reference sequence). The V gene end was trimmed by 5 bases and the J gene end by 4 bases; junction bases not matched to a gene: 7. This CDR3 has 13 residues. As DNA, the CDR3 is TGCAGTGCTGGACCGACAGGGCTCTATGGCTACACCTTC. This translates into CSAGPTGLYGYTF.

The chain employs TRBV7-9 and TRBJ2-7; TRBD2 aligns across 8 bases. There are 15 residues in the CDR3. J lost 6 bases, V lost 0 bases, and 7 bases had no gene match. The germline V gene encodes CDR1 SEHNR and CDR2 FQNEAQ (reference sequence). In DNA form, the CDR3 reads TGTGCCAGCAGCTTAGCCGGGAGGGCCCAGGGCGAGCAGTACTTC. This codes for CASSLAGRAQGEQYF.

The sample holds a few counts of this clonotype. The chain is built from TRBV18 and TRBJ2-7; TRBD1 is a possible D gene (6 bases). The germline V gene has CDR1 KGHSH and CDR2 LQKENI. Trimming stripped 0 bases from V and 6 bases from J, with 15 bases between. The CDR3 contains 15 residues. As DNA, the CDR3 is TGTGCCAGCTCACCACCTGGCAGGGGCCCCCTCGAGCAGTACTTC. Amino acids: CASSPPGRGPLEQYF.

This rearrangement joins TRBV7-2 to TRBJ1-2; 7 positions agree with TRBD1. Germline V gene lookup returns CDR1 SGHTA and CDR2 FQGNSA. V dropped 1 base and J dropped 4; count of bases not matched to a gene: 0. The CDR3 contains 13 residues. Here the CDR3 reads CASSLGQGYGYTF. The CDR3, as DNA: TGTGCCAGCAGCTTAGGACAGGGCTATGGCTACACCTTC. Filled out from reference TRBV7-2 and TRBJ1-2, the complete variable domain reads GAGVSQSPSNKVTEKGKDVELRCDPISGHTALYWYRQSLGQGLEFLIYFQGNSAPDKSGLPSDRFSAERTGGSVSTLTIQRTQQEDSAVYLCASSLGQGYGYTFGSGTRLTVV.

Concerning this clonotype: The junction departs from the called germline gene at one end, perhaps through a read error. V is TRBV7-9 and J is TRBJ2-5; D is ambiguous. CDR3 length: 11 amino acids. The germline V gene has CDR1 SEHNR and CDR2 FQNEAQ (reference sequence). The CDR3 sequence: CASSLGSAQNF. For the CDR3, the DNA is TGTGCCAGCAGCTTAGGATCGGCCCAGAACTTC.

The V gene is TRBV2, the J gene TRBJ1-6; D unresolved. The CDR3 spans 12 residues. Trimming took 5 bases from V and 9 from J, leaving 8 bases between them. Germline values: CDR1 SNHLY, CDR2 FYNNEI. The CDR3 loop is CASSSFVSPLHF. The CDR3 coding sequence is TGTGCCAGCAGTTCCTTCGTTTCACCCCTCCACTTT. The variable domain in full, completed from reference TRBV2 and TRBJ1-6, reads EPEVTQTPSHQVTQMGQEVILRCVPISNHLYFYWYRQILGQKVEFLVSFYNNEISEKSEIFDDQFSVERPDGSNFTLKIRSTKLEDSAMYFCASSSFVSPLHFGNGTRLTVT.

This sequence joins TRBV12-3 or TRBV12-4 and TRBJ1-1; D uncertain. Trimming cost V 3 bases and J 3 bases, with 5 bases left between them. The CDR3 loop spans 12 amino acids. The CDR3 reads CASSFGYTEAFF. The CDR3 DNA sequence: TGTGCCAGCAGTTTTGGATACACTGAAGCTTTCTTT.

V is TRBV2 and J is TRBJ1-5; a weak D match, TRBD1 (6 bases). In germline, CDR1 is SNHLY, CDR2 FYNNEI. CDR3 size: 13 residues. Trimming pared 6 bases from V and 5 bases from J, leaving 11 bases between. This chain's CDR3 is CASRTGSDQPQHF. The CDR3 DNA reads TGTGCCAGCAGAACAGGGTCTGATCAGCCCCAGCATTTT.

The rearrangement joins TRBV2 to TRBJ1-4; D is uncertain. Per germline, CDR1 SNHLY and CDR2 FYNNEI. The CDR3 is 13 residues long. Trimming pared 4 bases from V and 10 bases from J, leaving 13 bases between. CDR3 nucleotides: TGTGCCAGCAGTGGGGGTACAGCTACAAAACTGTTTTTT. It is translated as CASSGGTATKLFF.

The sample holds a few counts of this clonotype. The chain uses TRBV6-1 and TRBJ1-2; D unresolved. The CDR3 is 13 residues long. Trimming left V 1 base short and J 1 base short, with 4 bases between. CDR1 is MNHNS and CDR2 is SASEGT in the germline V gene. CDR3 coding DNA: TGTGCCAGCAGTGAAGGGGTTAACTATGGCTACACCTTC. Translation: CASSEGVNYGYTF.